The 18 T cell receptor beta chains in this list originate from one sample, sequenced in a study of graft-versus-host responses after intestinal transplantation. Here immunoSEQ multiplex PCR was the method, and the copy in TCRdb shows in-frame clones only, minus some. The repertoire holds approximately 16,000 clones, with 70% to 85% as singletons. Intraepithelial and lamina propria lymphocytes were released after the graft tissue was processed. Sequenced material: ileum tissue, taken 17 days after transplant. The receptor set was obtained from a human patient who received an intestinal transplant, so some T cells may come from the graft donor.

The chain is built from TRBV9 and TRBJ2-2; 8 positions agree with TRBD1. Trimming took 4 bases from V and 6 from J; bases not matched to a gene: 14. The CDR3 is 17 residues long. The V gene's germline CDR1 is SGDLS and CDR2 YYNGEE. CDR3 DNA sequence: TGTGCCAGCAGCTCCCGGACAGGGCGGGACTCGGCCGGGGAGCTGTTTTTT. Translated: CASSSRTGRDSAGELFF.

On this clone itself: The sample holds other DNA sequences that translate to the same CDR3. The V call is TRBV9, the J call TRBJ2-5; possible D gene TRBD2, 5 bases. The length of the CDR3 is 15 residues. V lost 4 bases and J lost 7, with 20 bases in between. The V gene's germline CDR1 is SGDLS and CDR2 YYNGEE. The CDR3 region has the DNA TGTGCCAGCAGCCCCACAACCCTCCCTGCGGGGACCCAGTACTTC. Protein: CASSPTTLPAGTQYF. Based on the CDR3 plus reference TRBV9 and TRBJ2-5, the full variable domain is DSGVTQTPKHLITATGQRVTLRCSPRSGDLSVYWYQQSLDQGLQFLIQYYNGEERAKGNILERFSAQQFPDLHSELNLSSLELGDSALYFCASSPTTLPAGTQYFGPGTRLLVL.

V is TRBV10-3 and J is TRBJ2-7, with D uncertain. This CDR3 is built from 13 residues. V was clipped by 0 bases and J by 10 bases, with 13 bases between them. Germline V gene sequence: CDR1 ENHRY, CDR2 SYGVKD. The CDR3 region is CAISESLQQAQYF. Here the CDR3 DNA reads TGTGCCATCAGTGAGTCTCTACAGCAGGCCCAGTACTTC.

The chain recombines TRBV19 with TRBJ2-2, with D possibly TRBD2 on 5 matching bases. In germline, CDR1 is LNHDA, CDR2 SQIVND (reference sequence). This CDR3 spans 15 amino acids. The V end was cut by 1 base, the J end by 5 bases, with 11 bases between. Here the CDR3 reads CASSIVGVGTGELFF. CDR3 coding DNA: TGTGCCAGTAGTATAGTGGGAGTGGGGACCGGGGAGCTGTTTTTT.

The genes are TRBV19 and TRBJ2-1; no definite D call. From germline, CDR1 is LNHDA and CDR2 SQIVND (reference sequence). V gave up 4 bases and J gave up 7 bases, with 8 bases separating them. CDR3 length: 12 residues. As DNA, the CDR3 is TGTGCCAGTAGTACCCCCGGTAATGAGCAGTTCTTC. Translated, it gives CASSTPGNEQFF. Supplemented by reference TRBV19 and TRBJ2-1, the full variable domain reads DGGITQSPKYLFRKEGQNVTLSCEQNLNHDAMYWYRQDPGQGLRLIYYSQIVNDFQKGDIAEGYSVSREKKESFPLTVTSAQKNPTAFYLCASSTPGNEQFFGPGTRLTVL.

The V call is TRBV19, the J call TRBJ2-7; TRBD1 is a possible D gene (6 bases). CDR3 length: 14 residues. Germline CDR1 and CDR2: LNHDA and SQIVND (reference sequence). V lost 3 bases, J lost 2 bases, and 11 bases lay in between. The CDR3 sequence: CASSISPGAYEQYF. As DNA, the CDR3 is TGTGCCAGTAGTATTAGTCCAGGGGCCTACGAGCAGTACTTC. Together with reference TRBV19 and TRBJ2-7, the CDR3 gives the full variable domain: DGGITQSPKYLFRKEGQNVTLSCEQNLNHDAMYWYRQDPGQGLRLIYYSQIVNDFQKGDIAEGYSVSREKKESFPLTVTSAQKNPTAFYLCASSISPGAYEQYFGPGTRLTVT.

The rearrangement links TRBV6-5 to TRBJ2-2; D perhaps matches TRBD1 (6 bases). CDR1 is MNHEY and CDR2 is SVGAGI in the germline V gene. V lost 0 bases and J 0 bases, leaving 8 bases between the germline ends. The CDR3 is 16 amino acids. CDR3 DNA: TGTGCCAGCAGTTACTCGTACAGGGCGAACACCGGGGAGCTGTTTTTT. This encodes CASSYSYRANTGELFF.

This chain's CDR3 is CASSSDRRRELFF. In nucleotides, the CDR3 is TGTGCCAGCAGCTCGGACAGGAGAAGGGAGCTGTTTTTT. J is TRBJ2-2 and V is TRBV7-3; 7 positions match TRBD1. J gave up 9 bases and V 4 bases, and 5 bases lay outside the gene matches. CDR1 and CDR2 (germline): SGHTA, FQGTGA. The CDR3 contains 13 residues.

The gene calls are TRBV4-3 and TRBJ1-2; possible D gene TRBD1, 5 bases. The CDR3 is 15 residues long. Looked up from germline, CDR1 is LGHNA and CDR2 is YSLEER. Trimming stripped 4 bases from V and 2 bases from J, with 14 bases between. CDR3 sequence reads: CASSPQPRTNYGYTF. The CDR3 nucleotides read TGCGCCAGCAGCCCCCAGCCCAGGACAAACTATGGCTACACCTTC.

The chain has TRBV5-6 and TRBJ2-7; 12 nucleotides agree with TRBD2. The CDR3 contains 16 residues. With V trimmed by 0 bases and J by 0 bases, 1 base remained unmatched. From germline, CDR1 is SGHDT and CDR2 YYEEEE. The CDR3 nucleotides read TGTGCCAGCAGCTTGGGGACTAGCGGGACCTCCTACGAGCAGTACTTC. This encodes CASSLGTSGTSYEQYF.

This clone appeared a few times. The V and J genes are TRBV29-1 and TRBJ1-1, with D possibly matching TRBD1 (5 bases). Trimming took 7 bases from V and 6 from J, leaving 9 bases between them. The CDR3 totals 10 residues. The germline V gene encodes CDR1 SQVTM and CDR2 ANQGSEA. CDR3 DNA: TGCAGCGCAGGGAGCCCTGAAGCTTTCTTT. Translated, it gives CSAGSPEAFF.

The gene calls are TRBV28 and TRBJ2-1; D call uncertain. The V and J ends lost 1 base and 8 bases respectively, with 12 bases between them. CDR3 length equals 14 residues. CDR1 and CDR2 (germline): MDHEN, SYDVKM. This chain's CDR3 is CASSLFIEYDEQFF. The CDR3 DNA follows: TGTGCCAGCAGTTTATTTATCGAGTACGATGAGCAGTTCTTC.

This clone was seen only a few times. The V gene is TRBV29-1, the J gene TRBJ2-1, with D possibly matching TRBD1 (7 bases). Trimming stripped 3 bases from V and 0 bases from J, with 9 bases between. CDR3 length: 14 residues. Per germline, CDR1 SQVTM and CDR2 ANQGSEA. CDR3 DNA: TGCAGCGTTGATCAGGGGGGCTCCTACAATGAGCAGTTCTTC. As protein: CSVDQGGSYNEQFF.

This clone has only one observation. The V call is TRBV15, the J call TRBJ2-2; 14 nucleotides agree with TRBD2. The CDR3 has 18 amino acids. Germline lookup yields CDR1 LNHNV and CDR2 YYDKDF (reference sequence). The V and J ends lost 4 bases and 5 bases, in that order; junction bases with no gene match: 9. The chain's CDR3 is CATSTPRLAGGRTGELFF. CDR3 coding DNA: TGTGCCACCAGCACACCTAGACTAGCGGGAGGGCGAACCGGGGAGCTGTTTTTT. The full variable domain, completed using reference TRBV15 and TRBJ2-2, is DAMVIQNPRYQVTQFGKPVTLSCSQTLNHNVMYWYQQKSSQAPKLLFHYYDKDFNNEADTPDNFQSRRPNTSFCFLDIRSPGLGDTAMYLCATSTPRLAGGRTGELFFGEGSRLTVL.

The rearrangement joins TRBV5-1 to TRBJ2-7; D may be TRBD1 (6 bases). Per germline, CDR1 SGHRS and CDR2 YFSETQ. With 4 bases removed from V and 7 bases from J, the gap between germline ends came to 15 bases. This CDR3 is built from 13 residues. DNA for the CDR3: TGCGCCAGCAGCACAGGGACCCGGGGTGAGCAGTACTTC. This translates into CASSTGTRGEQYF.

The chain uses TRBV7-9 and TRBJ1-1, with D possibly TRBD1 on 6 matching bases. Trimming left V 1 base short and J 6 bases short, with 9 bases between. The CDR3 contains 13 residues. Germline CDR1 is SEHNR and CDR2 is FQNEAQ (reference sequence). The CDR3 here is CASSLGYRAEAFF. The DNA of the CDR3 is TGTGCCAGCAGCTTAGGGTACAGGGCTGAAGCTTTCTTT.

The chain employs TRBV7-9 and TRBJ2-1, with D unclear. This CDR3 has 12 amino acids. Trimming cost V 1 base and J 6 bases, with 4 bases left between them. Germline V gene sequence: CDR1 SEHNR, CDR2 FQNEAQ (reference sequence). The CDR3 here is CASSLVVNEQFF. The CDR3 DNA reads as TGTGCCAGCAGCTTAGTGGTCAATGAGCAGTTCTTC.

Within the sample, this clone is medium-sized (0.01 to 0.1%). V gene TRBV28 combines with J gene TRBJ1-4; 8 bases fit TRBD1. After removal of 5 bases from V and 8 bases from J, the junction contained 4 bases not matched to a gene. Germline V gene lookup returns CDR1 MDHEN and CDR2 SYDVKM. CDR3 size: 13 residues. In DNA, the CDR3 is TGTGCCAGCAGTAGACAGGGGCGGGAAAAACTGTTTTTT. Encoded protein: CASSRQGREKLFF.